One T cell receptor beta chain is described in this entry. Its antigen is as yet unknown. This sample is part of a study of cytomegalovirus exposure and HLA in healthy donors. As for the study in general: Around 180 million T cells yielded 117 million unique TCR beta sequences, as an earlier analysis found.

Both 60 Vbeta primers and 13 Jbeta primers went into the PCR. Only in-frame clones appear in the TCRdb table, and some are missing; sequencing was by immunoSEQ multiplex PCR. The sample consists of over 100,000 clones, 65% to 80% of them appearing once. The CDR3 sequence is 14 residues long. Germline assignment: CDR1 SGHDT and CDR2 YYEEEE. V lost 0 bases, J lost 4 bases, and 10 bases lay in between. Whole-study findings and limits: In a later analysis, a genetic analysis reported fewer productive-TCR N-insertions in an Asian-associated ancestry cluster than the cohort average.

This clonotype was sampled from a female donor in good health and CMV-seronegative. The gene calls are TRBV5-6 and TRBJ1-1; D is unresolved. Material: PBMCs. The CDR3 DNA is TGTGCCAGCAGCTTGGTCAGCGACCCCACTGAAGCTTTCTTT. Amino acid sequence: CASSLVSDPTEAFF.